The rows below give T cell receptor beta chains drawn from one sample of a study of cytomegalovirus exposure and HLA in healthy donors. Only in-frame clones appear in the TCRdb table, and some are missing; sequencing was by immunoSEQ multiplex PCR. The sample has under 250,000 clones, about 87% seen once; the top ten hold roughly 2.5%. Input material: PBMCs. The receptors stem from a man aged 18 to 29 in good health and CMV-seronegative. CDR3s include the opening cysteine and the closing phenylalanine or tryptophan. The order of the fields is J gene, clone size, V gene, D gene, CDR3 DNA, CDR3 protein. The D gene is left open where the match is weak. A row's size may be missing; if present it is once, few, many or a size class.

J gene: TRBJ1-5
clone size: NA
V gene: TRBV10-3
D gene: NA
CDR3 DNA: TGTGCCATTTCACAGGTAAATCAGCCCCAGCATTTT
CDR3 protein: CAISQVNQPQHF

J gene: TRBJ2-7
clone size: once
V gene: TRBV13
D gene: TRBD2
CDR3 DNA: TGTGCCAGCAGCTTAGGAGCGGGAGACTACGGGGTCGAGCAGTACTTC
CDR3 protein: CASSLGAGDYGVEQYF

J gene: TRBJ1-1
clone size: once
V gene: TRBV5-1
D gene: NA
CDR3 DNA: TGCGCCAGCAGCACCAACGGGGGGAACGAAGCTTTCTTT
CDR3 protein: CASSTNGGNEAFF

J gene: TRBJ2-2
clone size: few
V gene: TRBV5-1
D gene: NA
CDR3 DNA: TGCGCCAGCAGCTTCGGTCCCGTGGAGGGAGGCACCGGGGAGCTGTTTTTT
CDR3 protein: CASSFGPVEGGTGELFF

J gene: TRBJ2-5
clone size: NA
V gene: TRBV5-1
D gene: TRBD2
CDR3 DNA: TGCGCCAGCAGTCGGAAAGGGGAATCGGGTAGCGGGCCTCAAGAGACCCAGTACTTC
CDR3 protein: CASSRKGESGSGPQETQYF

J gene: TRBJ2-7
clone size: NA
V gene: TRBV6-6
D gene: TRBD2
CDR3 DNA: TGTGCCAGCAGTCCCCCCGGGACTAGCGGGAGCTACGAGCAGTACTTC
CDR3 protein: CASSPPGTSGSYEQYF

J gene: TRBJ2-7
clone size: NA
V gene: TRBV6-5
D gene: TRBD2
CDR3 DNA: TGTGCCAGCAGTTGGGGAGGGAGTATATACGAGCAGTACTTC
CDR3 protein: CASSWGGSIYEQYF

J gene: TRBJ2-5
clone size: NA
V gene: TRBV27
D gene: NA
CDR3 DNA: TGTGCCAGCAGTCCCCCGGGCAGGGTACAAGAGACCCAGTACTTC
CDR3 protein: CASSPPGRVQETQYF

J gene: TRBJ1-6
clone size: few
V gene: TRBV7-9
D gene: TRBD1
CDR3 DNA: TGTGCCAGCAGTTATATGACAGGGGCCATTAATTCACCCCTCCACTTT
CDR3 protein: CASSYMTGAINSPLHF

J gene: TRBJ1-1
clone size: NA
V gene: TRBV5-1
D gene: TRBD1
CDR3 DNA: TGCGCCAGCAGTCGAGACAGGGCGAACACTGAAGCTTTCTTT
CDR3 protein: CASSRDRANTEAFF

J gene: TRBJ1-2
clone size: few
V gene: TRBV6-7
D gene: TRBD1
CDR3 DNA: TGTGCCAGCAGTTACTCGGGACAGCTCGACCAACCCGAGTATGGCTACACCTTC
CDR3 protein: CASSYSGQLDQPEYGYTF

J gene: TRBJ2-5
clone size: NA
V gene: TRBV7-9
D gene: TRBD2
CDR3 DNA: TGTGCCAGCAGCTATAGCGGGACCCCCCAAGAGACCCAGTACTTC
CDR3 protein: CASSYSGTPQETQYF

J gene: TRBJ2-7
clone size: NA
V gene: TRBV28
D gene: TRBD1
CDR3 DNA: TGTGCCAGCAGCCAGGGACAGGGGGGAGCCTACGAGCAGTACTTC
CDR3 protein: CASSQGQGGAYEQYF

J gene: TRBJ2-4
clone size: NA
V gene: TRBV27
D gene: NA
CDR3 DNA: TGTGCCAGCAGATCGGTCGGGGATCTAGCCAAAAACATTCAGTACTTC
CDR3 protein: CASRSVGDLAKNIQYF

J gene: TRBJ2-5
clone size: NA
V gene: TRBV5-1
D gene: NA
CDR3 DNA: TGCGCCAGCAGCTATACTAGCCTGTTGGAGACCCAGTACTTC
CDR3 protein: CASSYTSLLETQYF

J gene: TRBJ1-4
clone size: NA
V gene: TRBV5-4
D gene: NA
CDR3 DNA: TGTGCCAGCAGCTTGTCATTCCCCGGAACTAATGAAAAACTGTTTTTT
CDR3 protein: CASSLSFPGTNEKLFF

J gene: TRBJ1-2
clone size: few
V gene: TRBV5-4
D gene: TRBD1
CDR3 DNA: TGTGCCAGCAGCTTGGCGGGACAGGGTGATGGCTACACCTTC
CDR3 protein: CASSLAGQGDGYTF

J gene: TRBJ2-1
clone size: NA
V gene: TRBV7-7
D gene: NA
CDR3 DNA: TGTGCCAGCAGCTTGAACTCCGGGTACAATGAGCAGTTCTTC
CDR3 protein: CASSLNSGYNEQFF

J gene: TRBJ2-1
clone size: once
V gene: TRBV18
D gene: NA
CDR3 DNA: TGTGCCAGCTCACCCAATACGATGCGGAACAATGAGCAGTTCTTC
CDR3 protein: CASSPNTMRNNEQFF

J gene: TRBJ2-1
clone size: NA
V gene: TRBV5-1
D gene: NA
CDR3 DNA: TGCGCCAGCAGCTTGGCCGGGGACTCCTACAATGAGCAGTTCTTC
CDR3 protein: CASSLAGDSYNEQFF

J gene: TRBJ1-1
clone size: NA
V gene: TRBV14
D gene: NA
CDR3 DNA: TGTGCCAGCAGCCAAGAAGTAGTAATCTCTGAAGCTTTCTTT
CDR3 protein: CASSQEVVISEAFF

J gene: TRBJ2-1
clone size: NA
V gene: TRBV28
D gene: NA
CDR3 DNA: TGTGCCAGCAGTTTATCTCGGGGTGAGCAGTTCTTC
CDR3 protein: CASSLSRGEQFF

J gene: TRBJ2-2
clone size: NA
V gene: TRBV27
D gene: TRBD2
CDR3 DNA: TGTGCCAGCAGTCAAAAGACTAGCGGGGGATATGGCACCGGGGAGCTGTTTTTT
CDR3 protein: CASSQKTSGGYGTGELFF

J gene: TRBJ2-1
clone size: NA
V gene: TRBV20-1
D gene: NA
CDR3 DNA: TGCAGTGCTAGGAGGGCGAATGAGCAGTTCTTC
CDR3 protein: CSARRANEQFF